This T cell receptor beta chain was documented in a study of cytomegalovirus exposure and HLA in healthy donors. Points from the study as a whole: Reports indicate that TCR beta sequences accurately predicted the HLA-A and HLA-B alleles of most subjects. Previous analysis showed most TCR beta V segments were productive about 87% or about 30% of the time.

The primer mix had 60 Vbeta and 13 Jbeta primers. In the source study's methods: As a later analysis found, there were 80 million or so unique TCR beta chains, of which roughly 11 million were shared. The protocol was immunoSEQ multiplex PCR, while the TCRdb copy is restricted to in-frame clones and leaves out a portion. The V and J calls and the clone size are those of that table, but D and trimming were determined from the DNA. The table lists 150,000 or so clones, 80% of them singletons, with more than 10% in the top ten. These donors, healthy bone marrow donors, were studied. Regarding this clone: Its specificity is unknown.

The specimen sequenced was PBMCs. The receptor was derived from a man younger than 45 in good health and CMV-seropositive.

The CDR3 sequence: CSAARAWDGSTEAFF. CDR3 nucleotide sequence: TGCAGCGCGGCCCGGGCTTGGGATGGGAGCACTGAAGCTTTCTTT. V and J are TRBV29-1 and TRBJ1-1; no clear D. The germline V gene encodes CDR1 SQVTM and CDR2 ANQGSEA. V gave up 7 bases and J gave up 4 bases, with 22 bases separating them. The CDR3 has 15 residues.